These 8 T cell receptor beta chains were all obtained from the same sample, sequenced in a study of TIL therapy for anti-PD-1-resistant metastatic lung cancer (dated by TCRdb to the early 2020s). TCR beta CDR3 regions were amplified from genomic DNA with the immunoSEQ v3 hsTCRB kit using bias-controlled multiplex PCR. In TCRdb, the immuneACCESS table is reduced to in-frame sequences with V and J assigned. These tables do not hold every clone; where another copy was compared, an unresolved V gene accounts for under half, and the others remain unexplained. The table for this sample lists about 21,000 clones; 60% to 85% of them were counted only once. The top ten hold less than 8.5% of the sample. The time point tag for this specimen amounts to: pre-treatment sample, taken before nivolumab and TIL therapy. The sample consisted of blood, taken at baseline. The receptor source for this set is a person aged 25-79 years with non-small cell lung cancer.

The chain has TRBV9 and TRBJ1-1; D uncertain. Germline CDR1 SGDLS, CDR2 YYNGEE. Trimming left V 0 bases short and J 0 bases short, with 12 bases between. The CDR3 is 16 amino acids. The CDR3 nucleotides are TGTGCCAGCAGCGTAGTGTCAGCCCACATGAACACTGAAGCTTTCTTT. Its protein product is CASSVVSAHMNTEAFF.

The CDR3 region is CASSIPGRTNEKLFF. CDR3 DNA sequence: TGTGCCAGCAGTATCCCCGGGAGAACAAATGAAAAACTGTTTTTT. The V gene is TRBV28, the J gene TRBJ1-4; no definite D call. The CDR3 extends over 15 amino acids. The V end lost 5 bases, the J end lost 5 bases, and 15 bases lay between the germline ends. The germline CDR1 and CDR2 sequences are MDHEN and SYDVKM.

The CDR3 protein is CASSSRTVTKETQYF. The CDR3 DNA follows: TGTGCCAGCAGCTCGAGGACAGTAACGAAAGAGACCCAGTACTTC. The J gene is TRBJ2-5, the V gene TRBV5-6; possible D gene TRBD1, 6 bases. Trimming took 3 bases from V and 3 from J, leaving 15 bases between them. The CDR3 has 15 residues. CDR1 and CDR2 (germline): SGHDT, YYEEEE.

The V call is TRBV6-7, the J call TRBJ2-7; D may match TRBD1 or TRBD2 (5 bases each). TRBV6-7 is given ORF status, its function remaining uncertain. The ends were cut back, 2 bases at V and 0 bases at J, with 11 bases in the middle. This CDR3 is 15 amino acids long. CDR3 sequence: CASSYRIGGSYEQYF. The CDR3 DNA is TGTGCCAGCAGTTACAGAATTGGGGGCTCCTACGAGCAGTACTTC.

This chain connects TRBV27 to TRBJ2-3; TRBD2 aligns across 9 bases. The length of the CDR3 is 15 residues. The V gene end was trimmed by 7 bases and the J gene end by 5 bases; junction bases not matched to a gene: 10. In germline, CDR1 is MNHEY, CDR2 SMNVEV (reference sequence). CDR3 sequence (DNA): TGTGCCAGCACAAGGTGGGCGGGAGGGGAAGATACGCAGTATTTT. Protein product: CASTRWAGGEDTQYF.

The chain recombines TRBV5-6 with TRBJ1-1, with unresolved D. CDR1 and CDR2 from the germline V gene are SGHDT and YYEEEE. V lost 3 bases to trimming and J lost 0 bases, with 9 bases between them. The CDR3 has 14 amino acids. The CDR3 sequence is CASSYGRVNTEAFF. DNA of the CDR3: TGTGCCAGCAGCTATGGCAGAGTGAACACTGAAGCTTTCTTT.

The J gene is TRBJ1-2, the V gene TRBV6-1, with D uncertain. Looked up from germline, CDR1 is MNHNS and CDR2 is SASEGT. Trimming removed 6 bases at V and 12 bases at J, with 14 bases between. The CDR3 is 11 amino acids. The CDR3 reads CASSLPPGDTF. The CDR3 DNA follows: TGTGCCAGCAGCCTTCCCCCCGGGGACACCTTC.

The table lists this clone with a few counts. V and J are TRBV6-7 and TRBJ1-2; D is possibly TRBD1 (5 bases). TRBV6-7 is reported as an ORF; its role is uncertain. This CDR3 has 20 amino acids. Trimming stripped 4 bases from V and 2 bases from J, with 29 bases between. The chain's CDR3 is CASSCSSRGQANEPNYGYTF. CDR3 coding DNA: TGTGCCAGCAGTTGTTCCAGCCGAGGACAAGCCAATGAGCCAAACTATGGCTACACCTTC.